Listed below are T cell receptor beta chains from one sample, sequenced in a study of molecular identifiers for immune sequencing clone quantification. MiXCR, applied by TCRdb to the PCR reads, yields one record per CDR3 protein. The repertoire holds approximately 320,000 distinct CDR3 sequences, with about a quarter as singletons. The material sequenced was naive CD8+ T cells from blood, with Jurkat cell RNA spiked in. These receptors were obtained from a human donor in good health. Some libraries in this study had Jurkat cell RNA spiked in. Both conserved end residues are part of each CDR3. Fields, in order: J gene, clone size, V gene, D gene, CDR3 DNA, CDR3 protein. The D gene is left open where the match is weak. The listing skips clone size in some rows; elsewhere it reads once, few, many or a size class.

j_gene: TRBJ2-5
abundance: few
v_gene: TRBV20-1
d_gene: NA
CDR3nt: TGCAGTGCTTGGCCCAGCACAGGTTCCCAAGAGACCCAGTACTTC
CDR3aa: CSAWPSTGSQETQYF

j_gene: TRBJ2-2
abundance: NA
v_gene: TRBV12-3/TRBV12-4
d_gene: TRBD1
CDR3nt: TGTGCCAGCAGCACCGGACAGGGGGCCTGGGAGCTGTTTTTT
CDR3aa: CASSTGQGAWELFF

j_gene: TRBJ1-5
abundance: few
v_gene: TRBV27
d_gene: NA
CDR3nt: TGTGCCAGCAGTTTATCAGGGGGATTAAGTAATCAGCCCCAGCATTTT
CDR3aa: CASSLSGGLSNQPQHF

j_gene: TRBJ2-5
abundance: NA
v_gene: TRBV10-3
d_gene: TRBD1
CDR3nt: TGTGCCATCAGTGAGCCCCAGGGGGACCGCGGTGAGACCCAGTACTTC
CDR3aa: CAISEPQGDRGETQYF

j_gene: TRBJ2-1
abundance: few
v_gene: TRBV7-6
d_gene: TRBD2
CDR3nt: TGTGCCAGCAGCTTAGGCTCCGCGGGGGTCGATGAGCAGTTCTTC
CDR3aa: CASSLGSAGVDEQFF

j_gene: TRBJ2-3
abundance: NA
v_gene: TRBV7-8
d_gene: TRBD2
CDR3nt: TGTGCCAGCAGCCCGGGACTAGCGGGGGTATCCACAGATACGCAGTATTTT
CDR3aa: CASSPGLAGVSTDTQYF

j_gene: TRBJ2-1
abundance: NA
v_gene: TRBV20-1
d_gene: TRBD2
CDR3nt: TGCAGTGCTAGAGGGCTAGCGGATTACAATGAGCAGTTCTTC
CDR3aa: CSARGLADYNEQFF

j_gene: TRBJ1-4
abundance: NA
v_gene: TRBV7-9
d_gene: NA
CDR3nt: TGTGCCAGCAGCTTAGATCCATCAGGTGAAAAACTGTTTTTT
CDR3aa: CASSLDPSGEKLFF

j_gene: TRBJ2-2
abundance: few
v_gene: TRBV20-1
d_gene: TRBD1
CDR3nt: TGCAGTGCTATGGACAGGTCGACCGGGGAGCTGTTTTTT
CDR3aa: CSAMDRSTGELFF

j_gene: TRBJ1-4
abundance: many
v_gene: TRBV12-3/TRBV12-4
d_gene: TRBD1
CDR3nt: TGTGCCAGCAGTCCCAGGGGGCTCGGTAATGAAAAACTGTTTTTT
CDR3aa: CASSPRGLGNEKLFF

j_gene: TRBJ2-5
abundance: NA
v_gene: TRBV12-3/TRBV12-4
d_gene: NA
CDR3nt: TGTGCCAGCAGCACAGGCAAACTCGGAGAGACCCAGTACTTC
CDR3aa: CASSTGKLGETQYF

j_gene: TRBJ1-2
abundance: few
v_gene: TRBV2
d_gene: TRBD1
CDR3nt: TGTGCCAGCAGTCCCGGACAGGGAGTAGACTATGGCTACACCTTC
CDR3aa: CASSPGQGVDYGYTF

j_gene: TRBJ2-7
abundance: many
v_gene: TRBV19
d_gene: NA
CDR3nt: TGTGCCAGTAGTGCGGGTCCCTCCTACGAGCAGTACTTC
CDR3aa: CASSAGPSYEQYF

j_gene: TRBJ2-1
abundance: NA
v_gene: TRBV29-1
d_gene: NA
CDR3nt: TGCAGCGTTGATGAGGGGTTGAATGAGCAGTTCTTC
CDR3aa: CSVDEGLNEQFF